Sequencing of this TCR beta chain was carried out in a study of OX40 agonist ivuxolimab in advanced cancers. Study-level information: Ivuxolimab, which is an agonistic anti-OX40 (CD134) antibody, was administered to the patients.

The protocol was immunoSEQ multiplex PCR, while the TCRdb copy is restricted to in-frame clones and leaves out a portion. The table records fewer than 110,000 clones, 91% of them present only once. It was autoimmune disease history or systemic immunosuppression that excluded patients. The study sampled blood at baseline, cycle 4 day 1, and cycle 7 day 1. J lost 3 bases, V lost 4 bases, and 7 bases had no gene match. Germline CDR1 and CDR2: MDHEN and SYDVKM. The CDR3 is 17 residues long. The J gene is TRBJ1-4, the V gene TRBV28; 11 bases align to TRBD1. The sequence was obtained from an adult with an advanced solid tumor such as melanoma, head and neck, liver or kidney cancer. The sequencing used CD4+ or CD8+ T cells sorted from blood, collected in a trial of the OX40 agonist ivuxolimab. CDR3 DNA: TGTGCCAGCAGTTCAAGTGGACAGGGGGCGGCTAATGAAAAACTGTTTTTT. As protein: CASSSSGQGAANEKLFF. Complete variable domain (other parts from reference TRBV28 and TRBJ1-4): DVKVTQSSRYLVKRTGEKVFLECVQDMDHENMFWYRQDPGLGLRLIYFSYDVKMKEKGDIPEGYSVSREKKERFSLILESASTNQTSMYLCASSSSGQGAANEKLFFGSGTQLSVL.